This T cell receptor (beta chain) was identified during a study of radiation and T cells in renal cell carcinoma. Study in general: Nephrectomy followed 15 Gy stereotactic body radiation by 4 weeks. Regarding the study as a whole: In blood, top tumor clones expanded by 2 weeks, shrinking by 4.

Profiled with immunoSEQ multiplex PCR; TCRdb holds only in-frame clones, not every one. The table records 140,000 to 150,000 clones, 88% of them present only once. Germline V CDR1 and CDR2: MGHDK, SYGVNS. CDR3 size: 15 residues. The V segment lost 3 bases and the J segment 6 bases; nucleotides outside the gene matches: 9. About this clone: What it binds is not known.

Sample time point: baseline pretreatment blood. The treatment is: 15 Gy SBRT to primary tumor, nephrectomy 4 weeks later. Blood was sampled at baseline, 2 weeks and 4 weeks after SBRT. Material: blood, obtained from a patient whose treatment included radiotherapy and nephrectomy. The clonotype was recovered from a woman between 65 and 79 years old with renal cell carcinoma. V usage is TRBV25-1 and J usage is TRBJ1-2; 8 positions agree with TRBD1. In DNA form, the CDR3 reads TGTGCCAGCAGTGACGACAGGGGCCATCTAGATGGCTACACCTTC. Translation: CASSDDRGHLDGYTF.